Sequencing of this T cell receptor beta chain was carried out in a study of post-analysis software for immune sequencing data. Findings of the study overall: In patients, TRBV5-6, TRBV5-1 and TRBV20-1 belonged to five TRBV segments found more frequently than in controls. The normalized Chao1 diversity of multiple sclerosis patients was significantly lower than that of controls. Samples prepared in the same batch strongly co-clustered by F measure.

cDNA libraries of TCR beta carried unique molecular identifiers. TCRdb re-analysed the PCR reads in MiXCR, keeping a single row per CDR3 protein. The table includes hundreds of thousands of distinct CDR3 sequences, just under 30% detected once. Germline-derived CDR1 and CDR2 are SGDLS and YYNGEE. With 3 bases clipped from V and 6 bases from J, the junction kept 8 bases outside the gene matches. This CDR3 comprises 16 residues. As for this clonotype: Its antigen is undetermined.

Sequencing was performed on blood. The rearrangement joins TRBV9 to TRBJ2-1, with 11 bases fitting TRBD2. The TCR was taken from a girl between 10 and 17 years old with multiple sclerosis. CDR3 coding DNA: TGTGCCAGCAGCGACCTGCGTAGCGGGGGGGTCAATGAGCAGTTCTTC. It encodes CASSDLRSGGVNEQFF.